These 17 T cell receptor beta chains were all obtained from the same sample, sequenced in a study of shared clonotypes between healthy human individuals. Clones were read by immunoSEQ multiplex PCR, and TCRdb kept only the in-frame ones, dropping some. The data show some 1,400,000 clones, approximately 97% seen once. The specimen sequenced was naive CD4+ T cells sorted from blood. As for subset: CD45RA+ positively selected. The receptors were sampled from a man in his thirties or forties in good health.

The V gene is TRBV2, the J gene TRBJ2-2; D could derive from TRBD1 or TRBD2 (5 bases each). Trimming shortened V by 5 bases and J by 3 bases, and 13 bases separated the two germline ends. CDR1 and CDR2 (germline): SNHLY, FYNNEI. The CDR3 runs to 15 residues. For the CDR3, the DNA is TGTGCCAGCAGTCTCGTACAGGACTACACCGGGGAGCTGTTTTTT. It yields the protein CASSLVQDYTGELFF.

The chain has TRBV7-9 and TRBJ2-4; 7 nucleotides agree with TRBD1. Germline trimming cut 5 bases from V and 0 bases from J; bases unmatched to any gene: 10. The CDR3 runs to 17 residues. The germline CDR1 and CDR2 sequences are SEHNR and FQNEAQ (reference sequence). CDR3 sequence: CASSEMGQPIAKNIQYF. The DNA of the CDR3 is TGTGCCAGCAGCGAAATGGGACAGCCGATAGCCAAAAACATTCAGTACTTC.

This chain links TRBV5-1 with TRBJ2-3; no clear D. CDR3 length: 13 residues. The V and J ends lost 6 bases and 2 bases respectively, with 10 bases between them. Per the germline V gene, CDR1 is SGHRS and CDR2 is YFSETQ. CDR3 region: CASKRSDTDTQYF. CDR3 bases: TGCGCCAGCAAGAGAAGCGACACAGATACGCAGTATTTT.

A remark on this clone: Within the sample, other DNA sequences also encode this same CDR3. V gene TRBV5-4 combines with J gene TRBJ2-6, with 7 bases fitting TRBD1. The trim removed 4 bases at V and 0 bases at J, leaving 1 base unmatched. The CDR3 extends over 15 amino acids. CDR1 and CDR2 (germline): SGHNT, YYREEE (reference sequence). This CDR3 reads CASSPGGSGANVLTF. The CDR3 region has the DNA TGTGCCAGCAGCCCAGGGGGCTCTGGGGCCAACGTCCTGACTTTC.

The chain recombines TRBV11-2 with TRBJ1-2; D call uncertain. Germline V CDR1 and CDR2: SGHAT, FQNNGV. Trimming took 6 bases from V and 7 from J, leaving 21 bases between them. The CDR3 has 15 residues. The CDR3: CASSSSSWGTSGYTF. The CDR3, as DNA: TGTGCCAGCAGTTCCTCGTCTTGGGGTACCAGTGGCTACACCTTC.

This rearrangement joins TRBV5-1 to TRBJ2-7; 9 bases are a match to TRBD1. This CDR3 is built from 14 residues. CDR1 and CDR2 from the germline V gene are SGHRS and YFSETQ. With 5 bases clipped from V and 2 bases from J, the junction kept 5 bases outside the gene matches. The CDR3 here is CASRAGQGPYEQYF. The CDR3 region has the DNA TGCGCCAGCAGAGCGGGACAGGGCCCCTACGAGCAGTACTTC.

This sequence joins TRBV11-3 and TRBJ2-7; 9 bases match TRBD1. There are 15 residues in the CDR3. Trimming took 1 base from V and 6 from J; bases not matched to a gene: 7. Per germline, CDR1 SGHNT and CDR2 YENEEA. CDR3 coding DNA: TGTGCCAGCAGCTTAGGACCGGGACAGGGTCGCGAGCAGTACTTC. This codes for CASSLGPGQGREQYF.

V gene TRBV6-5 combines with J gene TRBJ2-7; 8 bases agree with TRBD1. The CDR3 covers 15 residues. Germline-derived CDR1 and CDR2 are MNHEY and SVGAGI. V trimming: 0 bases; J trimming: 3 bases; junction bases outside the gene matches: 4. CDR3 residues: CASSYSATGVYEQYF. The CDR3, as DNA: TGTGCCAGCAGTTACTCTGCGACAGGGGTCTACGAGCAGTACTTC.

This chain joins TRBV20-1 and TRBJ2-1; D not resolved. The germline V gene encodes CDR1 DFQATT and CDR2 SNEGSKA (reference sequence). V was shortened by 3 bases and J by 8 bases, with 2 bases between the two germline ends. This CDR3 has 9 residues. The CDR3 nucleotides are TGCAGTGCTAGCGATGAGCAGTTCTTC. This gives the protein CSASDEQFF.

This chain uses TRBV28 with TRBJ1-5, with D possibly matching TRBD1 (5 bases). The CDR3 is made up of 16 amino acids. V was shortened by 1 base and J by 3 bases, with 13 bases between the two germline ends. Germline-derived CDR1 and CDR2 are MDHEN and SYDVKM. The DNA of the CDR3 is TGTGCCAGCAGTTTATCTCGCAGGGCCCTCAATCAGCCCCAGCATTTT. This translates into CASSLSRRALNQPQHF.

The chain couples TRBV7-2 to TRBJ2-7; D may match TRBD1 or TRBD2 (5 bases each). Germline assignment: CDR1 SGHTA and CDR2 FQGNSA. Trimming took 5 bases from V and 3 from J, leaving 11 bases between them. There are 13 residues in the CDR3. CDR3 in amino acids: CASSPGPHYEQYF. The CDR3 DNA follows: TGTGCCAGCAGCCCGGGACCGCACTACGAGCAGTACTTC.

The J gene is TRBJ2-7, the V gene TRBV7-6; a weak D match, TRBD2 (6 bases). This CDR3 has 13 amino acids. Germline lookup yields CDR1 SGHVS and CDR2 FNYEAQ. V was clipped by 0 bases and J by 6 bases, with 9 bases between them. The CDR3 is CASSLARGVEQYF. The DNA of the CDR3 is TGTGCCAGCAGCTTAGCTCGCGGGGTCGAGCAGTACTTC. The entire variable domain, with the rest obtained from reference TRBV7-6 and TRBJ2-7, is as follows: GAGVSQSPRYKVTKRGQDVALRCDPISGHVSLYWYRQALGQGPEFLTYFNYEAQQDKSGLPNDRFSAERPEGSISTLTIQRTEQRDSAMYRCASSLARGVEQYFGPGTRLTVT.

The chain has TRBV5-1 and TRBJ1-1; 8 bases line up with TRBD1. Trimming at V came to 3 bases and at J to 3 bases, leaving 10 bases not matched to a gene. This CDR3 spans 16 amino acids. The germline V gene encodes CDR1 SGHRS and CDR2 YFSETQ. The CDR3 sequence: CASSSGQGVMDTEAFF. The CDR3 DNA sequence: TGCGCCAGCAGCTCCGGACAGGGTGTGATGGACACTGAAGCTTTCTTT.

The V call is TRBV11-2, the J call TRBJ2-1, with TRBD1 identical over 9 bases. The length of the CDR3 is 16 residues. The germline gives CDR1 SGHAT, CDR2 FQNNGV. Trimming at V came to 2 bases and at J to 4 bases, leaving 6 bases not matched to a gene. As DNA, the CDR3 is TGTGCCAGCAGCTTACTGGGGACAGGGAATTACAATGAGCAGTTCTTC. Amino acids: CASSLLGTGNYNEQFF.

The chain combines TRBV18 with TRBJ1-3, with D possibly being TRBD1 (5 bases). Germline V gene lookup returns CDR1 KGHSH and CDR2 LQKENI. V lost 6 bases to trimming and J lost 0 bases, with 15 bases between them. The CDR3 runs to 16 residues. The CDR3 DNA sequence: TGTGCCAGCTCTCCCGGGACCCCCTCCTCTGGAAACACCATATATTTT. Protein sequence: CASSPGTPSSGNTIYF.

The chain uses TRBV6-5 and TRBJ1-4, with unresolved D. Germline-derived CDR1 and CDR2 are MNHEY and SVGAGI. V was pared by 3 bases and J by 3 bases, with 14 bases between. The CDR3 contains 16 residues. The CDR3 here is CASSYLPLGPNEKLFF. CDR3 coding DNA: TGTGCCAGCAGTTATCTTCCGTTAGGGCCTAATGAAAAACTGTTTTTT.

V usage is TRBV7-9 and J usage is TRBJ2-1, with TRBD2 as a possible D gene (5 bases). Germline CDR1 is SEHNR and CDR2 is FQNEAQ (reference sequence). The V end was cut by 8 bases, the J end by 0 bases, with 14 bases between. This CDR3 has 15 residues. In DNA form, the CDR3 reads TGTGCCAGCCCCAAACTAGGTCGCTCCTACAATGAGCAGTTCTTC. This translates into CASPKLGRSYNEQFF.